The 20 T cell receptor beta chains reported below all come from one sample, sequenced in a study of cytomegalovirus exposure and HLA in healthy donors. The study ran its PCR with 60 Vbeta and 13 Jbeta primers. TCRdb's table, derived via immunoSEQ multiplex PCR, lists solely in-frame clones and lacks some. The data show roughly 120,000 clones, roughly 69% seen once. Sequences were obtained from PBMCs. These TCRs come from a woman aged 40 to 50 in good health and CMV-seropositive.

This clone has only a few counts. This sequence joins TRBV5-8 and TRBJ2-2, with D perhaps TRBD2 (6 bases). CDR1 and CDR2 (germline): SGHTS, YDEGEE. The CDR3 covers 17 residues. V dropped 4 bases and J dropped 6 bases, with 22 bases sitting between them. The CDR3 protein is CASSPTEGWGNPGELFF. CDR3 bases: TGTGCCAGCAGCCCGACGGAGGGCTGGGGTAACCCCGGGGAGCTGTTTTTT.

Notes on this clone: Other DNA sequences in this specimen translate into the identical CDR3. V and J are TRBV30 and TRBJ1-3; D perhaps matches TRBD1 (6 bases). CDR1 GTSNPN and CDR2 SVGIG come from the germline V gene (reference sequence). Trimming removed 2 bases from V and 0 bases from J, with 20 bases in between. The CDR3 runs 18 residues. The CDR3 sequence is CAWSFRSHQGSSGNTIYF. The CDR3 region has the DNA TGTGCCTGGAGTTTCAGATCGCATCAGGGGAGCTCTGGAAACACCATATATTTT.

This clone has a handful of counts. The V call is TRBV7-9, the J call TRBJ1-5, with D uncertain. Trimming took 5 bases from V and 11 from J, leaving 13 bases between them. This CDR3 has 12 amino acids. Germline lookup yields CDR1 SEHNR and CDR2 FQNEAQ (reference sequence). CDR3 nucleotide sequence: TGTGCCAGCAGCCCCGGAAATGGAGCCCAGCATTTT. It specifies CASSPGNGAQHF.

This clone was seen only a few times. J is TRBJ2-1 and V is TRBV28; a weak D match, TRBD1 (6 bases). Germline-derived CDR1 and CDR2 are MDHEN and SYDVKM. Between the trimmed V and J ends, which lost 8 bases and 8 bases, there was a span of 16 bases. This CDR3 is built from 13 residues. CDR3 nucleotides: TGTGCCAGCCAGAGGGGGAGTTTCGATGAGCAGTTCTTC. Residues: CASQRGSFDEQFF.

The chain employs TRBV6-6 and TRBJ1-5; D is possibly TRBD1 (5 bases). Trimming pared 10 bases from V and 7 bases from J, leaving 26 bases between. This CDR3 contains 16 residues. CDR1 MNHNY and CDR2 SVGAGI come from the germline V gene (reference sequence). Written as DNA, the CDR3 is TGTGCCACGACAGACATTGGTCGAGGCAATCAGCAGCCCCAGCATTTT. It is translated as CATTDIGRGNQQPQHF.

The V call is TRBV27, the J call TRBJ2-5; 9 bases match TRBD1. Germline CDR1 is MNHEY and CDR2 is SMNVEV (reference sequence). CDR3 size: 13 residues. V lost 8 bases to trimming and J lost 5 bases; unmatched junction nucleotides: 6. CDR3 loop: CASRGQGRETQYF. The DNA of the CDR3 is TGTGCCAGCCGCGGACAGGGGAGGGAGACCCAGTACTTC.

About this clone itself: The junction departs from the called germline gene at one end, perhaps through a read error. This chain links TRBV7-9 with TRBJ1-2; no definite D call. The germline V gene encodes CDR1 SEHNR and CDR2 FQNEAQ (reference sequence). The CDR3 is 12 residues long. CDR3: CSSSPPGGGYTF. DNA of the CDR3: TGTTCCAGCAGCCCTCCGGGTGGCGGCTACACCTTC.

This clone was seen a handful of times. CDR3 sequence (DNA): TGTGCCTGGAGTAACGGCGGAAGCTCCTACAATGAGCAGTTCTTC. Translating gives CAWSNGGSSYNEQFF. V is TRBV30 and J is TRBJ2-1; D not certain. The V and J ends lost 2 bases and 0 bases respectively, with 11 bases between them. CDR1 is GTSNPN and CDR2 is SVGIG in the germline V gene (reference sequence). The CDR3 consists of 15 residues.

This clone has just a few counts. The chain uses TRBV5-6 and TRBJ2-4; D gene ambiguous. V was clipped by 1 base and J by 0 bases, with 8 bases between them. The CDR3 consists of 15 residues. The V gene's germline CDR1 is SGHDT and CDR2 YYEEEE. The CDR3 here is CASSLSLLAKNIQYF. Written as DNA, the CDR3 is TGTGCCAGCAGCTTGTCTCTGTTAGCCAAAAACATTCAGTACTTC.

This clone was picked up one time. The CDR3 DNA follows: TGTGCCAGCAGCTTGGCCGGGACAGACAATGAGCAGTTCTTC. Protein: CASSLAGTDNEQFF. This chain joins TRBV5-5 and TRBJ2-1, with TRBD1 identical over 7 bases. CDR3 length equals 14 residues. V shed 0 bases, J shed 5 bases, and the junction held 2 bases outside the gene matches. Germline CDR1 is SGHKS and CDR2 is YYEKEE (reference sequence).

This CDR3 is CASSLDRGSNQPQHF. The CDR3 DNA sequence: TGTGCCAGTAGCCTGGACAGGGGAAGCAATCAGCCCCAGCATTTT. The rearrangement uses TRBV19 and TRBJ1-5; 9 bases agree with TRBD1. The CDR3 extends over 15 amino acids. V dropped 6 bases and J dropped 1; count of bases not matched to a gene: 4. Germline assignment: CDR1 LNHDA and CDR2 SQIVND (reference sequence).

V and J are TRBV29-1 and TRBJ2-6, with TRBD1 identical over 7 bases. Germline CDR1 is SQVTM and CDR2 is ANQGSEA. The CDR3 runs to 13 residues. V was pared by 5 bases and J by 2 bases, with 0 bases of the junction left unmatched. CDR3 protein: CSVTGAGANVLTF. CDR3 DNA sequence: TGCAGCGTTACAGGGGCTGGGGCCAACGTCCTGACTTTC.

The CDR3 region is CASSPTSGRRNEQFF. In nucleotides, the CDR3 is TGTGCCAGCAGCCCGACTAGCGGGAGGCGGAATGAGCAGTTCTTC. V is TRBV5-4 and J is TRBJ2-1; 13 nucleotides align to TRBD2. V trimming: 4 bases; J trimming: 7 bases; junction bases outside the gene matches: 5. The CDR3 has 15 residues. CDR1 is SGHNT, CDR2 YYREEE, per germline (reference sequence).

The J gene is TRBJ1-1, the V gene TRBV5-4; D gene ambiguous. The CDR3 length is 13 residues. Trimming removed 1 base at V and 1 base at J, with 5 bases between. Germline CDR1 and CDR2: SGHNT and YYREEE (reference sequence). The DNA of the CDR3 is TGTGCCAGCAGCTTGCCCGGGAACACTGAAGCTTTCTTT. Protein product: CASSLPGNTEAFF. The complete variable domain, with remaining parts taken from reference TRBV5-4 and TRBJ1-1, reads ETGVTQSPTHLIKTRGQQVTLRCSSQSGHNTVSWYQQALGQGPQFIFQYYREEENGRGNFPPRFSGLQFPNYSSELNVNALELDDSALYLCASSLPGNTEAFFGQGTRLTVV.

V usage is TRBV19 and J usage is TRBJ2-1, with 10 bases matching TRBD2. CDR3 length equals 13 residues. Germline values: CDR1 LNHDA, CDR2 SQIVND (reference sequence). J was trimmed by 6 bases and V by 8 bases; bases with no gene match: 4. As DNA, the CDR3 is TGTGCCAGTGCTAGCGGGAGTTCCAATGAGCAGTTCTTC. Translated: CASASGSSNEQFF.

This clone was recorded once. V usage is TRBV7-9 and J usage is TRBJ1-2, with D maybe TRBD1 (5 bases). This CDR3 region has 15 residues. Germline V gene sequence: CDR1 SEHNR, CDR2 FQNEAQ (reference sequence). Trimming took off 5 bases at V and 3 bases at J, with 16 bases between the two ends. The CDR3 is CASSRLLDTDYGYTF. DNA of the CDR3: TGTGCCAGCAGCCGCTTGTTGGACACCGACTATGGCTACACCTTC.

Only a few counts were recorded for this clone. This chain uses TRBV28 with TRBJ1-1; no reliable D call. V was shortened by 4 bases and J by 1 base, with 13 bases between the two germline ends. This CDR3 has 15 residues. Germline V gives CDR1 MDHEN, CDR2 SYDVKM. CDR3 protein: CASSSRFTRNTEAFF. The CDR3 DNA reads TGTGCCAGCAGTTCCCGATTCACGAGGAACACTGAAGCTTTCTTT.

The chain employs TRBV11-2 and TRBJ2-3; 7 bases map to TRBD1. V dropped 5 bases and J dropped 1; count of bases not matched to a gene: 9. This CDR3 has 16 residues. Germline lookup yields CDR1 SGHAT and CDR2 FQNNGV. In DNA form, the CDR3 reads TGTGCCAGCAGCCCATGGGACAGAACCCGCACAGATACGCAGTATTTT. It is translated as CASSPWDRTRTDTQYF.

The chain couples TRBV14 to TRBJ2-1; 8 nucleotides agree with TRBD2. The CDR3 spans 15 residues. The V gene end was trimmed by 2 bases and the J gene end by 8 bases; junction bases not matched to a gene: 8. Germline V CDR1 and CDR2: SGHDN, FVKESK. The CDR3 reads CASSQPGTRFYEQFF. Here the CDR3 DNA reads TGTGCCAGCAGCCAACCCGGGACTAGATTCTATGAGCAGTTCTTC.

In its sample, this clone was seen once. CDR3: CASSQPGLHYEQYF. The CDR3 DNA reads as TGCGCCAGCAGCCAACCGGGACTCCACTACGAGCAGTACTTC. The V call is TRBV4-1, the J call TRBJ2-7; the D gene is possibly TRBD2 (6 bases). Between the trimmed V and J ends, which lost 2 bases and 3 bases, there was a span of 11 bases. The CDR3 length is 14 residues. The germline V gene has CDR1 MGHRA and CDR2 YSYEKL.